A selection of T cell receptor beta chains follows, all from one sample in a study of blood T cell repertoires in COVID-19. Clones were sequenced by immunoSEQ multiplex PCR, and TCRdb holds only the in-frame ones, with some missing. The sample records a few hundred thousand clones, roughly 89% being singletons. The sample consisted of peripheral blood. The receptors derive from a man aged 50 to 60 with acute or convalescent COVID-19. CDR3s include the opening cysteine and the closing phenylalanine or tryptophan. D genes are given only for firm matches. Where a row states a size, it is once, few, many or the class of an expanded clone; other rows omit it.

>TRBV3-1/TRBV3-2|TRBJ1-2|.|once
CASSYSPGEKGGYTF
TGTGCCAGCAGCTACAGCCCGGGGGAAAAGGGGGGCTACACCTTC
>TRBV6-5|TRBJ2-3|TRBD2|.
CASMVASGKDTQYF
TGTGCCAGCATGGTGGCTAGCGGAAAAGATACGCAGTATTTT
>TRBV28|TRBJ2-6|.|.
CASSSAPGTGANVLTF
TGTGCCAGCAGTTCCGCCCCGGGGACTGGGGCCAACGTCCTGACTTTC
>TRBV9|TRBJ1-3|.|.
CASSVAPGGGNTIYF
TGTGCCAGCAGCGTAGCACCGGGGGGCGGAAACACCATATATTTT
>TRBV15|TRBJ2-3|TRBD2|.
CATSRIGGALADTQYF
TGTGCCACCAGCAGAATCGGGGGGGCCCTAGCAGATACGCAGTATTTT
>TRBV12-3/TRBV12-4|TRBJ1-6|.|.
CASSFAARSPLHF
TGTGCCAGCAGTTTTGCGGCTCGTTCACCCCTCCACTTT
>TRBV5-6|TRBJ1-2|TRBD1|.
CASSPGTGRNYGYTF
TGTGCCAGCAGCCCCGGGACAGGGCGGAACTATGGCTACACCTTC
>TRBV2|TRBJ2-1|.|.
CASTRGHSTDNEQFF
TGTGCCAGCACCCGCGGACACTCAACGGACAATGAGCAGTTCTTC
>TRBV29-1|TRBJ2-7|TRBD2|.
CSVTPAGSGGRYEQYF
TGCAGCGTGACCCCCGCAGGTAGCGGGGGCCGCTACGAGCAGTACTTC
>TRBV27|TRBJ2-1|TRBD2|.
CASSLPTGTSGYNEQFF
TGTGCCAGCAGTCTCCCGACCGGGACTAGTGGATACAATGAGCAGTTCTTC
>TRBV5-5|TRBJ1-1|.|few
CASSLVPRNTEAFF
TGTGCCAGCAGCTTGGTTCCGAGGAACACTGAAGCTTTCTTT
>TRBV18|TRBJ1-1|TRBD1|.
CASSPGQGSTEAFF
TGTGCCAGCTCACCAGGACAGGGGTCCACTGAAGCTTTCTTT
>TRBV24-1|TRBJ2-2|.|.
CATSDGGGTGELFF
TGTGCCACCAGTGATGGGGGAGGCACCGGGGAGCTGTTTTTT
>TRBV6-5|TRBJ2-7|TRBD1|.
CASSLPGTGVYEQYF
TGTGCCAGCAGTTTACCCGGGACAGGGGTTTACGAGCAGTACTTC
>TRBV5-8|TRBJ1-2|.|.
CASSPGINYGYTF
TGTGCCAGCAGCCCGGGGATTAACTATGGCTACACCTTC
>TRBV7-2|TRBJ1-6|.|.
CASSSGQPSSPLHF
TGTGCCAGCAGCTCTGGACAGCCCAGTTCACCCCTCCACTTT
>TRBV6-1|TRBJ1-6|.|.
CASSAQGADSPLHF
TGTGCCAGCAGCGCACAGGGTGCGGATTCACCCCTCCACTTT
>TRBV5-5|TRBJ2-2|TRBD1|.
CASSLYPGQGGRELFF
TGTGCCAGCAGCTTATATCCGGGACAGGGGGGCCGGGAGCTGTTTTTT
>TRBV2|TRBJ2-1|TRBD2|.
CASVRPGLPVNEQFF
TGTGCCAGCGTTAGACCGGGACTACCCGTCAATGAGCAGTTCTTC
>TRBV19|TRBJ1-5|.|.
CASTPLGPPGNQPQHF
TGTGCCAGTACCCCCTTGGGCCCCCCTGGCAATCAGCCCCAGCATTTT